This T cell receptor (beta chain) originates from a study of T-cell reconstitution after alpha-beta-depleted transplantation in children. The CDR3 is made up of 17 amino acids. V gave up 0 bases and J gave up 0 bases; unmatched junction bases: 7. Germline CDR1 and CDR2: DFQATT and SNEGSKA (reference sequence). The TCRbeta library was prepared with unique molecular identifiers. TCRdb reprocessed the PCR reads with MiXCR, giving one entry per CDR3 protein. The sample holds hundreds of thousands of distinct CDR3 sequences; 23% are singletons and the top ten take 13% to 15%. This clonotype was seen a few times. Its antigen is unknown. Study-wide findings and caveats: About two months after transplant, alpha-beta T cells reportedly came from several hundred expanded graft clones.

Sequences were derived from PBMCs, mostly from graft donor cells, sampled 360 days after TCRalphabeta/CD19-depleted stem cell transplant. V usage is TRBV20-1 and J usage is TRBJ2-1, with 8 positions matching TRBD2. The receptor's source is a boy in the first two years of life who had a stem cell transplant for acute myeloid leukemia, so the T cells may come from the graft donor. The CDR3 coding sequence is TGCAGTGCTAGAGATCCTAGCGGGCCGAGCTCCTACAATGAGCAGTTCTTC. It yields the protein CSARDPSGPSSYNEQFF.